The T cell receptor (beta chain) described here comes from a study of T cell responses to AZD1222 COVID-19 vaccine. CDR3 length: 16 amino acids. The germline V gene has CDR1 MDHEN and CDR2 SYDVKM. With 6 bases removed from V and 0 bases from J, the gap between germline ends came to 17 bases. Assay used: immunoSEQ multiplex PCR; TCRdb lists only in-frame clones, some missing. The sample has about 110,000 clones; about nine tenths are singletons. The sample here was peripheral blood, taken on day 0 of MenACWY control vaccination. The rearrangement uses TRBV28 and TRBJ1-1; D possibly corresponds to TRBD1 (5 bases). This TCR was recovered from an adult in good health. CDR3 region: CASSLGVAGLNTEAFF. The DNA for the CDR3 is TGTGCCAGCAGCCTAGGGGTAGCGGGGTTGAACACTGAAGCTTTCTTT.